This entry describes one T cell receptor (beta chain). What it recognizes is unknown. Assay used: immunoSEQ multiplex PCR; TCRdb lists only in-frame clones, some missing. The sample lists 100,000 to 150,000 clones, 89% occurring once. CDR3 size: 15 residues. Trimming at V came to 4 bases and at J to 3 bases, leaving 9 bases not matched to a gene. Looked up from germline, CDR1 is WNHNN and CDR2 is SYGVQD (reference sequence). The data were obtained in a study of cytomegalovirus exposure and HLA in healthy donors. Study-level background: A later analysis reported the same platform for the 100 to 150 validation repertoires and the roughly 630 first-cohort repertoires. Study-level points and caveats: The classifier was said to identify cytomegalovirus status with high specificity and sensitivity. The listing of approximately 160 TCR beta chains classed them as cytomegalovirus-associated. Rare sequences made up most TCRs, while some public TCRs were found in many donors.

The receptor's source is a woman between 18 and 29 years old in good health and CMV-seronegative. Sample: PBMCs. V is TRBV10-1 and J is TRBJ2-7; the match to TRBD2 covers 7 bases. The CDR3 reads CASSGSAGPYYEQYF. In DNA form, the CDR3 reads TGCGCCAGCAGTGGTTCAGCGGGGCCATACTACGAGCAGTACTTC.